Below, 8 T cell receptor beta chains from the same sample are listed, as sequenced in a study of neurological immune-mediated disorders (dated by TCRdb to between 2018 and 2020). Library preparation employed 5' RACE. Sequencing instrument: Illumina HiSeq 2500. TCRdb trimmed public reads at Q25 via fastp, called clones via MiXCR and kept in-frame beta chains. Entries are consolidated by CDR3 protein sequence, retaining the most common genes and DNA. This sample comprises 55,000 to 70,000 distinct CDR3 sequences, 2.5% to 4% of them detected only once. About 5% of the sample belongs to the ten largest clones. The sample was PBMCs. The receptor source for this set is a woman between 50 and 59 years old with multiple sclerosis.

This clonotype has at least ten counts. V and J are TRBV7-9 and TRBJ2-7; D remains ambiguous. The germline V and J ends were trimmed by 1 base and 0 bases, with 1 base remaining between them. This CDR3 has 12 amino acids. Germline values: CDR1 SEHNR, CDR2 FQNEAQ (reference sequence). Here the CDR3 DNA reads TGTGCCAGCAGCTTAGGCTCCTACGAGCAGTACTTC. The encoded protein is CASSLGSYEQYF. Using reference TRBV7-9 and TRBJ2-7 for the parts outside the CDR3, the full variable domain is DTGVSQNPRHKITKRGQNVTFRCDPISEHNRLYWYRQTLGQGPEFLTYFQNEAQLEKSRLLSDRFSAERPKGSFSTLEIQRTEQGDSAMYLCASSLGSYEQYFGPGTRLTVT.

Ten or more counts support this clonotype. V gene TRBV7-2 combines with J gene TRBJ2-3, with 7 bases matching TRBD2. Germline CDR1 SGHTA, CDR2 FQGNSA. The CDR3 runs to 15 residues. The V gene end was trimmed by 3 bases and the J gene end by 1 base; junction bases not matched to a gene: 4. CDR3 sequence (DNA): TGTGCCAGCAGCTTTGGGGGGGGACGCACAGATACGCAGTATTTT. Translated: CASSFGGGRTDTQYF.

This clonotype came up many times. This sequence joins TRBV28 and TRBJ2-1; 7 bases line up with TRBD1. The CDR3 is 13 residues long. Germline assignment: CDR1 MDHEN and CDR2 SYDVKM. V was pared by 6 bases and J by 12 bases, with 11 bases of the junction left unmatched. CDR3 sequence (DNA): TGTGCCAGCAGCACCGGGGACAGATTATTGCAGTTCTTC. Its translation is CASSTGDRLLQFF.

The table lists this clonotype with many counts. The chain is built from TRBV4-3 and TRBJ2-1, with D possibly matching TRBD2 (5 bases). The CDR3 has 15 residues. Germline-derived CDR1 and CDR2 are LGHNA and YSLEER. Between the trimmed V and J ends, which lost 1 base and 5 bases, there was a span of 12 bases. CDR3 bases: TGCGCCAGCAGCCAAGCGCCGGGGTCGAACAATGAGCAGTTCTTC. Its translation: CASSQAPGSNNEQFF.

This clonotype was counted many times. The chain joins TRBV20-1 to TRBJ2-1; unclear D gene. Trimming shortened V by 2 bases and J by 5 bases, and 16 bases separated the two germline ends. The germline gives CDR1 DFQATT, CDR2 SNEGSKA (reference sequence). This CDR3 is built from 15 residues. DNA for the CDR3: TGCAGTGCTAGAATTGGCGTGGGCCGCGACAATGAGCAGTTCTTC. It is translated as CSARIGVGRDNEQFF.

This clonotype was recorded at least ten times. The chain has TRBV24-1 and TRBJ2-2, with D perhaps TRBD1 or TRBD2 (6 bases each). Germline CDR1 reads KGHDR; CDR2 reads SFDVKD. V lost 9 bases and J lost 7, with 20 bases in between. The CDR3 runs to 15 residues. The CDR3 loop reads CATGGGSRGLGELFF. CDR3 nucleotide sequence: TGTGCCACCGGAGGGGGTTCGCGCGGACTCGGGGAGCTGTTTTTT.

In its sample, this clonotype was seen a few times. The V and J genes are TRBV7-6 and TRBJ2-1; TRBD1 might be the D (6 bases). V was cut by 4 bases and J by 5 bases, with 18 bases left in between. The length of the CDR3 is 16 residues. CDR1 is SGHVS and CDR2 is FNYEAQ in the germline V gene. CDR3 sequence: CASSSVAGESHNEQFF. In DNA form, the CDR3 reads TGTGCCAGCAGCTCCGTGGCAGGGGAATCCCACAATGAGCAGTTCTTC.

By share, this clonotype counts as medium-sized (0.01 to 0.1%). The chain employs TRBV20-1 and TRBJ1-5; TRBD1 is a possible D gene (5 bases). Trimming shortened V by 0 bases and J by 6 bases, and 21 bases separated the two germline ends. Per the germline V gene, CDR1 is DFQATT and CDR2 is SNEGSKA (reference sequence). The length of the CDR3 is 17 residues. The CDR3 is CSARDRDGAGYIQPQHF. The CDR3 coding sequence is TGCAGTGCTAGAGATCGGGATGGGGCAGGATATATTCAGCCCCAGCATTTT.